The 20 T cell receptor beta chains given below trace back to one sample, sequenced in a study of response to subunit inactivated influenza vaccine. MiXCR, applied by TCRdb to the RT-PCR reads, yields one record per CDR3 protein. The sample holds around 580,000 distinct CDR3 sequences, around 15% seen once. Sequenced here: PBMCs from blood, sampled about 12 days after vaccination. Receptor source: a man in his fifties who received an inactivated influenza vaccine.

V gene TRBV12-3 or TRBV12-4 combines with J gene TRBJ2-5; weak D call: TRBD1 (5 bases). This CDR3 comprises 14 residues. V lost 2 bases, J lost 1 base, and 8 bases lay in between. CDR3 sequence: CASSLSDSQETQYF. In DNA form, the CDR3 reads TGTGCCAGCAGTTTATCCGACAGCCAAGAGACCCAGTACTTC.

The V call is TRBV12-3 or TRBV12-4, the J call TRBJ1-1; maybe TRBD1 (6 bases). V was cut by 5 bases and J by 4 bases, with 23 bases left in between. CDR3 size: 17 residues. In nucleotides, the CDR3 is TGTGCCAGCAGTACACGCTGGGGGGGCTTAGTGAGCACTGAAGCTTTCTTT. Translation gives CASSTRWGGLVSTEAFF.

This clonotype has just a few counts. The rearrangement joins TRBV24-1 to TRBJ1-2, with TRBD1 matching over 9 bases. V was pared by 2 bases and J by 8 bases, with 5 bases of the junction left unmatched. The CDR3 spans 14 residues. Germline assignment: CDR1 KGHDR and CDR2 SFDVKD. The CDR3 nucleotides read TGTGCCACCAGTGATTCGGACAGGGGTTGGGGCTACACCTTC. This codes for CATSDSDRGWGYTF.

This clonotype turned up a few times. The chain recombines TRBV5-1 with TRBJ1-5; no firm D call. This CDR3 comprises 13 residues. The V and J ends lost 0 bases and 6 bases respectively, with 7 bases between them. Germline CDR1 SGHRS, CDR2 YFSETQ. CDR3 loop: CASSLVPGQPQHF. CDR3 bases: TGCGCCAGCAGCTTGGTACCGGGTCAGCCCCAGCATTTT.

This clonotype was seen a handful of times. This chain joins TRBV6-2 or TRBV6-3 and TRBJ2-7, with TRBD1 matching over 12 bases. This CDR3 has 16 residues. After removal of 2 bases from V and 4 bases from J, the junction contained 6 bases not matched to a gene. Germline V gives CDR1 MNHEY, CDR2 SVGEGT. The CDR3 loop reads CASSYPRDRGLYEQYF. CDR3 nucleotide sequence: TGTGCCAGCAGTTACCCGAGGGACAGGGGGCTATACGAGCAGTACTTC.

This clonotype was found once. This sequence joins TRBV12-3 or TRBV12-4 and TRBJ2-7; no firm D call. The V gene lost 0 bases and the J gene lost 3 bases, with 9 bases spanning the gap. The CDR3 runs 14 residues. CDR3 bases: TGTGCCAGCAGTTTAGCGGGAACATTCTACGAGCAGTACTTC. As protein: CASSLAGTFYEQYF.

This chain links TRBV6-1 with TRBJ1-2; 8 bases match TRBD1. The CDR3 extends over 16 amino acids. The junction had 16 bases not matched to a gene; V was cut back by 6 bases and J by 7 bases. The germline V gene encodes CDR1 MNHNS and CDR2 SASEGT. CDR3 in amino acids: CASSHRDRRREVGYTF. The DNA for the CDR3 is TGTGCCAGCAGCCACCGGGACAGGAGACGAGAGGTTGGCTACACCTTC.

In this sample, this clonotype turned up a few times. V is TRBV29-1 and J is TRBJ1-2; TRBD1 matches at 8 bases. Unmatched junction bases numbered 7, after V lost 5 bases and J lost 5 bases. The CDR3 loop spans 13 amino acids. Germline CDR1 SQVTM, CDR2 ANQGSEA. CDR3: CSVTTGGRYGYTF. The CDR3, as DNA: TGCAGCGTTACAACAGGGGGGAGATATGGCTACACCTTC.

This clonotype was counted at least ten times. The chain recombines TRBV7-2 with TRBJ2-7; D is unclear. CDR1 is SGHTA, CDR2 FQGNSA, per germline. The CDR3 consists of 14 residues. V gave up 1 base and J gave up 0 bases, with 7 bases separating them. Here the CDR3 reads CASSLDFGSYEQYF. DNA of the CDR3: TGTGCCAGCAGCTTAGACTTTGGCTCCTACGAGCAGTACTTC.

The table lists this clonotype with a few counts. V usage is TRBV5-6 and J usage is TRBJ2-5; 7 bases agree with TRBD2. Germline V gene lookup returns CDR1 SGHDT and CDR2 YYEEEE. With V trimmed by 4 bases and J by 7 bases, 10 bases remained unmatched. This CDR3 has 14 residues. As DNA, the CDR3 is TGTGCCAGCAGCACCGGGACTAAAACCGGGACCCAGTACTTC. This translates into CASSTGTKTGTQYF.

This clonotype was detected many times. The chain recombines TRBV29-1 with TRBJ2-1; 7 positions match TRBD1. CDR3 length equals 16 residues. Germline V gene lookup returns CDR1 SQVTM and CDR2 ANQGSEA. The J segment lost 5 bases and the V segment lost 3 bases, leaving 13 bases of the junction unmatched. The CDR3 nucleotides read TGCAGCGTTGACGACAGGGATTTACGCTTCGACAATGAGCAGTTCTTC. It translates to CSVDDRDLRFDNEQFF.

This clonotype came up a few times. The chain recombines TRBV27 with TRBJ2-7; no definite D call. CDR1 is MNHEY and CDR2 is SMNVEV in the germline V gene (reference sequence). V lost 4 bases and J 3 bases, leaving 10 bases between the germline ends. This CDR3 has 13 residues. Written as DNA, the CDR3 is TGTGCCAGCAGTTCCCTCGGCCTCTACGAGCAGTACTTC. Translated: CASSSLGLYEQYF.

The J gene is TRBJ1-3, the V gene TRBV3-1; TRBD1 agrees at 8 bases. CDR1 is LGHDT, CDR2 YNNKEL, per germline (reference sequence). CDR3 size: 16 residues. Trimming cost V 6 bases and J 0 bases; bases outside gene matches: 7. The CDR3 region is CASRKTGARSGNTIYF. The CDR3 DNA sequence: TGTGCCAGCAGAAAGACAGGGGCCCGCTCTGGAAACACCATATATTTT.

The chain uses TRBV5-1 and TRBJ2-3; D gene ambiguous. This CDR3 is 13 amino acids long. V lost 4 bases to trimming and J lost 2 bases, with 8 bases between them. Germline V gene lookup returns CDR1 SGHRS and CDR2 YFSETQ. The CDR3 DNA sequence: TGCGCCAGCAGCCCTGAATCCACAGATACGCAGTATTTT. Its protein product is CASSPESTDTQYF. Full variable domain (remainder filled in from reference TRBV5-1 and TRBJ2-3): KAGVTQTPRYLIKTRGQQVTLSCSPISGHRSVSWYQQTPGQGLQFLFEYFSETQRNKGNFPGRFSGRQFSNSRSEMNVSTLELGDSALYLCASSPESTDTQYFGPGTRLTVL.

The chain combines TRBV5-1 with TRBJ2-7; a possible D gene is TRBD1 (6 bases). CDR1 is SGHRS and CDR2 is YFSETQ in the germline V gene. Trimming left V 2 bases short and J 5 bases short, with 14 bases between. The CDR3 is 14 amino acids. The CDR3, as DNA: TGCGCCAGCAGCTTAGGAACAGGGTACGACGAGCAGTACTTC. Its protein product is CASSLGTGYDEQYF.

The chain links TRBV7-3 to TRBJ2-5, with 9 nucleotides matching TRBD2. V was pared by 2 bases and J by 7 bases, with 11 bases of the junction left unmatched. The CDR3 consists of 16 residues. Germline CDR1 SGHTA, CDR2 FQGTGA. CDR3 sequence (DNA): TGTGCCAGCAGCTTAGGGCCAGCGGGAGGCCCAGGGACCCAGTACTTC. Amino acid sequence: CASSLGPAGGPGTQYF.

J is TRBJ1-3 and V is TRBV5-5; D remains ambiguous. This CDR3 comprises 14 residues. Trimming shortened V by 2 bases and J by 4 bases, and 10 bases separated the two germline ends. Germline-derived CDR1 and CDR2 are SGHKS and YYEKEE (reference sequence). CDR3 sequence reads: CASSFGFSGNTIYF. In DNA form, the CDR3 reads TGTGCCAGCAGCTTCGGGTTTTCAGGAAACACCATATATTTT. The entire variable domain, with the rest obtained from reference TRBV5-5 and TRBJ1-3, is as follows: DAGVTQSPTHLIKTRGQQVTLRCSPISGHKSVSWYQQVLGQGPQFIFQYYEKEERGRGNFPDRFSARQFPNYSSELNVNALLLGDSALYLCASSFGFSGNTIYFGEGSWLTVV.

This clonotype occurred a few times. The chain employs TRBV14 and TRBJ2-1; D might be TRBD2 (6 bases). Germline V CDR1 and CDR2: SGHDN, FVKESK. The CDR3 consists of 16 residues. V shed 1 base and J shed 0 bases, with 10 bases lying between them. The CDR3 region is CASSQGDWSSYNEQFF. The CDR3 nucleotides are TGTGCCAGCAGCCAAGGGGACTGGAGCTCCTACAATGAGCAGTTCTTC.

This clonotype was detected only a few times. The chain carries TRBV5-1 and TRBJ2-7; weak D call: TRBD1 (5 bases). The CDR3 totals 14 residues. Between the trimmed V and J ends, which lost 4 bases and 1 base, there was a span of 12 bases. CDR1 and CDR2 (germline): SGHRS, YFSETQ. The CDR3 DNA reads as TGCGCCAGCAGCCCCGTCCAGGGATCCTACGAGCAGTACTTC. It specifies CASSPVQGSYEQYF.

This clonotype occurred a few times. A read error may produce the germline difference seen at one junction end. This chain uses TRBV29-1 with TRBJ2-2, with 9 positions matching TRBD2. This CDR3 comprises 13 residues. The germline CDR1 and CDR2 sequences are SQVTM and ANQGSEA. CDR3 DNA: TGCAGCGTGGAAGCGGGAGGAGGCGGGGAGCTGTTTTTT. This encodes CSVEAGGGGELFF.